What follows are 32 T cell receptor beta chains derived from one specimen sequenced in a study of CD8 T cells in Susac syndrome (dated by TCRdb to 2018 to 2020). Receptor libraries were prepared by the immunoSEQ multiplex PCR assay. RNA was extracted with the RNeasy kit and roughly 0.5 to 1 ug was reverse transcribed using random hexamers. TCRdb itself trimmed the public reads at Q25 with fastp, ran MiXCR and retained productive beta chains. Rows are unified per CDR3 protein, each entry keeping the most common DNA and genes. Recorded for this sample are tens of thousands of distinct CDR3 sequences; roughly 94% of them occurred a single time. The ten largest clones take up over 0.3% of the sample. The sample comprised CD4+ T cells from PBMCs. These receptors were obtained from a human donor with Susac syndrome.

This chain connects TRBV14 to TRBJ2-1; 7 bases align to TRBD2. This CDR3 spans 17 amino acids. Germline V CDR1 and CDR2: SGHDN, FVKESK. With V trimmed by 0 bases and J by 4 bases, 9 bases remained unmatched. In nucleotides, the CDR3 is TGTGCCAGCAGCCAAGATCGAAGCGGGGTCATATACAATGAGCAGTTCTTC. Its translation: CASSQDRSGVIYNEQFF.

DNA for the CDR3: TGTGCCAGCAGCCAGGACAGGCGCCGGGACAGGGCCTACAATGAGCAGTTCTTC. Amino acid sequence: CASSQDRRRDRAYNEQFF. The rearrangement joins TRBV3-1 to TRBJ2-1; 9 nucleotides agree with TRBD1. The trim removed 3 bases at V and 2 bases at J, leaving 11 bases unmatched. The CDR3 has 18 amino acids. Germline assignment: CDR1 LGHDT and CDR2 YNNKEL (reference sequence).

The CDR3 DNA sequence: TGCAGTGCTAGAGATAGAGGGGTATATGAGCAGTTCTTC. Protein: CSARDRGVYEQFF. This sequence joins TRBV20-1 and TRBJ2-1, with D perhaps given as TRBD1 or TRBD2 (5 bases each). Looked up from germline, CDR1 is DFQATT and CDR2 is SNEGSKA (reference sequence). This CDR3 region has 13 residues. Between the trimmed V and J ends, which lost 0 bases and 8 bases, there was a span of 11 bases.

The J gene is TRBJ2-5, the V gene TRBV9; D is possibly TRBD2 (5 bases). The CDR3 extends over 17 amino acids. Germline-derived CDR1 and CDR2 are SGDLS and YYNGEE. Trimming cost V 3 bases and J 1 base, with 19 bases left between them. The CDR3 is CASSARPSGAFQETQYF. The CDR3, as DNA: TGTGCCAGCAGCGCTAGACCCAGCGGAGCCTTCCAAGAGACCCAGTACTTC.

The V and J genes are TRBV3-1 and TRBJ2-7; possibly TRBD1 for D (6 bases). The CDR3 has 14 amino acids. Per germline, CDR1 LGHDT and CDR2 YNNKEL (reference sequence). Trimming cost V 4 bases and J 4 bases, with 14 bases left between them. CDR3 DNA sequence: TGTGCCAGCAGCCCCGCCAGGGGTCATTACGAGCAGTACTTC. Its translation is CASSPARGHYEQYF.

The chain combines TRBV9 with TRBJ1-5; D possibly corresponds to TRBD1 (5 bases). Germline CDR1 and CDR2: SGDLS and YYNGEE. The CDR3 has 14 residues. V was clipped by 0 bases and J by 1 base, with 5 bases between them. In nucleotides, the CDR3 is TGTGCCAGCAGCGTAGGGGGGAGCAATCAGCCCCAGCATTTT. The encoded protein is CASSVGGSNQPQHF.

The CDR3 loop is CASSPSGGHTEAFF. The CDR3, as DNA: TGTGCCAGTAGTCCATCAGGGGGTCACACTGAAGCTTTCTTT. V and J are TRBV19 and TRBJ1-1; 7 nucleotides match TRBD1. Germline V gives CDR1 LNHDA, CDR2 SQIVND (reference sequence). The CDR3 has 14 residues. The V and J ends lost 5 bases and 3 bases, in that order; junction bases with no gene match: 6.

The rearrangement joins TRBV11-1 to TRBJ2-7; no clear D gene. The V end was cut by 5 bases, the J end by 4 bases, with 18 bases between. The CDR3 consists of 15 residues. Germline V gene data show CDR1 as SGHAT and CDR2 as FQDESV (reference sequence). The CDR3 sequence is CASSIQSTTGYEQYF. CDR3 bases: TGTGCCAGCAGCATACAAAGCACGACGGGTTACGAGCAGTACTTC.

The rearrangement links TRBV20-1 to TRBJ2-1, with a tentative D call TRBD2 (7 bases). The CDR3 runs to 11 residues. V lost 3 bases, J lost 9 bases, and 9 bases lay in between. Germline V gene sequence: CDR1 DFQATT, CDR2 SNEGSKA (reference sequence). The CDR3 protein is CSASGGLEQFF. CDR3 DNA: TGCAGTGCTAGCGGGGGGCTTGAGCAGTTCTTC.

V gene TRBV5-8 combines with J gene TRBJ1-1; possible D gene TRBD1, 5 bases. V shed 4 bases and J shed 2 bases, with 12 bases lying between them. Germline CDR1 is SGHTS and CDR2 is YDEGEE. The CDR3 is 14 residues long. The CDR3 bases are TGTGCCAGCAGCCCCGGGACGGGCAACACTGAAGCTTTCTTT. Its protein product is CASSPGTGNTEAFF.

The V call is TRBV7-8, the J call TRBJ1-1; D not resolved. The V gene's germline CDR1 is SGHVS and CDR2 FQNEAQ. The V and J ends lost 1 base and 1 base respectively, with 7 bases between them. The CDR3 extends over 14 amino acids. This CDR3 reads CASSLVGWNTEAFF. The CDR3 bases are TGTGCCAGCAGCTTAGTGGGCTGGAACACTGAAGCTTTCTTT.

The V gene is TRBV9, the J gene TRBJ1-1; D not resolved. From germline, CDR1 is SGDLS and CDR2 YYNGEE. The ends were cut back, 3 bases at V and 7 bases at J, with 22 bases in the middle. The CDR3 has 16 residues. CDR3 residues: CASSARSRIGGGEAFF. The CDR3 DNA is TGTGCCAGCAGCGCTAGGTCAAGAATCGGCGGTGGTGAAGCTTTCTTT.

This clonotype was found once. Written as DNA, the CDR3 is TGTGCCATCCCGGGACTAGTTCAAGAGACCCAGTACTTC. It yields the protein CAIPGLVQETQYF. This chain connects TRBV2 to TRBJ2-5, with 8 bases identical to TRBD2. The CDR3 loop spans 13 amino acids. Germline V gene sequence: CDR1 SNHLY, CDR2 FYNNEI. After removal of 10 bases from V and 2 bases from J, the junction contained 6 bases not matched to a gene.

This chain connects TRBV12-3 or TRBV12-4 to TRBJ2-6, with D hard to call. V gave up 4 bases and J gave up 2 bases, with 0 bases separating them. The CDR3 is 12 amino acids. The CDR3, as DNA: TGTGCCAGCAGTTCTGGGGCCAACGTCCTGACTTTC. Translation: CASSSGANVLTF.

The chain combines TRBV5-4 with TRBJ1-2; TRBD1 matches 11 bases. The CDR3 is 14 residues long. The V gene end was trimmed by 5 bases and the J gene end by 6 bases; junction bases not matched to a gene: 6. The germline V gene has CDR1 SGHNT and CDR2 YYREEE (reference sequence). Here the CDR3 DNA reads TGTGCCAGCAGTCAGCCGGGACAGGGGGATGGCTACACCTTC. Translated, it gives CASSQPGQGDGYTF. Together with reference TRBV5-4 and TRBJ1-2, the CDR3 gives the full variable domain: ETGVTQSPTHLIKTRGQQVTLRCSSQSGHNTVSWYQQALGQGPQFIFQYYREEENGRGNFPPRFSGLQFPNYSSELNVNALELDDSALYLCASSQPGQGDGYTFGSGTRLTVV.

The chain carries TRBV12-3 or TRBV12-4 and TRBJ2-1; 8 nucleotides align to TRBD2. V dropped 5 bases and J dropped 8; count of bases not matched to a gene: 11. This CDR3 spans 15 amino acids. Here the CDR3 reads CASSIRTSPWDEQFF. CDR3 in DNA: TGTGCCAGCAGTATCCGGACTAGCCCATGGGATGAGCAGTTCTTC.

The rearrangement joins TRBV25-1 to TRBJ2-3, with 8 positions matching TRBD1. CDR1 is MGHDK and CDR2 is SYGVNS in the germline V gene. V lost 10 bases, J lost 5 bases, and 8 bases stayed unmatched. The CDR3 is made up of 13 amino acids. For the CDR3, the DNA is TGTGCCACCGCCCCGGACAGGGAAGATACGCAGTATTTT. It encodes CATAPDREDTQYF.

The chain joins TRBV3-1 to TRBJ1-5; D might be TRBD1 (6 bases). The CDR3 is made up of 15 amino acids. The V end was cut by 2 bases, the J end by 7 bases, with 15 bases between. Germline lookup yields CDR1 LGHDT and CDR2 YNNKEL (reference sequence). DNA of the CDR3: TGTGCCAGCAGCCAAAACGGGGGGGCTGCGCAGCCCCAGCATTTT. Its protein product is CASSQNGGAAQPQHF.

This sequence joins TRBV20-1 and TRBJ1-5, with D possibly matching TRBD1 (6 bases). This CDR3 spans 14 amino acids. Germline V gene sequence: CDR1 DFQATT, CDR2 SNEGSKA (reference sequence). Trimming shortened V by 3 bases and J by 0 bases, and 9 bases separated the two germline ends. The CDR3 region has the DNA TGCAGTGCTAGCAGGGGATATAGCAATCAGCCCCAGCATTTT. It codes for CSASRGYSNQPQHF.

This chain links TRBV30 with TRBJ1-2; D remains unclear. The CDR3 extends over 10 amino acids. V lost 1 base, J lost 7 bases, and 4 bases lay in between. The germline V gene has CDR1 GTSNPN and CDR2 SVGIG (reference sequence). The CDR3 region is CAWSGVGYTF. The CDR3 coding sequence is TGTGCCTGGAGTGGGGTTGGCTACACCTTC.

The V and J genes are TRBV14 and TRBJ1-5; D is undetermined. Trimming cost V 0 bases and J 9 bases, with 6 bases left between them. Germline V lookup: CDR1 SGHDN, CDR2 FVKESK. This CDR3 comprises 12 residues. The CDR3 spells CASSQDIGPQHF. Here the CDR3 DNA reads TGTGCCAGCAGCCAAGATATTGGGCCCCAGCATTTT.

V gene TRBV19 combines with J gene TRBJ2-3; D unclear. V was trimmed by 1 base and J by 6 bases, leaving 8 bases between them. The V gene's germline CDR1 is LNHDA and CDR2 SQIVND (reference sequence). This CDR3 is 13 amino acids long. CDR3 loop: CASSIGRGDTQYF. The CDR3 DNA sequence: TGTGCCAGTAGTATAGGACGTGGCGATACGCAGTATTTT.

The chain links TRBV20-1 to TRBJ2-5, with 11 bases fitting TRBD2. This CDR3 is built from 13 residues. V trimming: 5 bases; J trimming: 4 bases; junction bases outside the gene matches: 3. CDR1 DFQATT and CDR2 SNEGSKA come from the germline V gene (reference sequence). The CDR3 sequence is CSALAGGLETQYF. CDR3 sequence (DNA): TGCAGTGCTTTAGCGGGGGGGCTAGAGACCCAGTACTTC.

The V gene is TRBV6-6, the J gene TRBJ2-7; D gene unclear. V lost 8 bases, J lost 3 bases, and 8 bases lay in between. The CDR3 length is 11 residues. The V gene's germline CDR1 is MNHNY and CDR2 SVGAGI (reference sequence). CDR3: CASGFLYEQYF. CDR3 nucleotide sequence: TGTGCCAGCGGCTTCCTCTACGAGCAGTACTTC.

This clonotype has a handful of counts. The chain uses TRBV6-1 and TRBJ1-1; maybe TRBD1 (6 bases). The CDR3 has 13 residues. The V end was cut by 7 bases, the J end by 7 bases, with 16 bases between. Germline-derived CDR1 and CDR2 are MNHNS and SASEGT. The CDR3 DNA reads TGTGCCAGCACCCCACAGGGAATGATTGAAGCTTTCTTT. Amino acids: CASTPQGMIEAFF.

This clonotype came up a few times. The rearrangement links TRBV28 to TRBJ1-2; D is uncertain. CDR3 length equals 11 residues. Germline V gives CDR1 MDHEN, CDR2 SYDVKM. V was cut by 4 bases and J by 4 bases, with 4 bases left in between. Here the CDR3 reads CASSSLYGYTF. CDR3 in DNA: TGTGCCAGCAGTTCCCTCTATGGCTACACCTTC.

CDR3 amino acids: CASSVVPSGETQYF. The CDR3 region has the DNA TGTGCCAGCAGCGTAGTGCCTAGTGGGGAGACCCAGTACTTC. This sequence joins TRBV9 and TRBJ2-5, with D unresolved. Trimming cost V 0 bases and J 5 bases, with 11 bases left between them. CDR3 length equals 14 residues. Per the germline V gene, CDR1 is SGDLS and CDR2 is YYNGEE.

The genes are TRBV20-1 and TRBJ2-5; D possibly corresponds to TRBD2 (6 bases). V lost 0 bases and J lost 4, with 15 bases in between. Germline CDR1 DFQATT, CDR2 SNEGSKA (reference sequence). The CDR3 sequence is 15 residues long. The DNA for the CDR3 is TGCAGTGCTAGAGATGCGGGGAGATTCTTAGAGACCCAGTACTTC. Protein product: CSARDAGRFLETQYF.

The J gene is TRBJ1-2, the V gene TRBV19; D gene ambiguous. From germline, CDR1 is LNHDA and CDR2 SQIVND (reference sequence). The CDR3 sequence is 14 residues long. Trimming shortened V by 10 bases and J by 3 bases, and 18 bases separated the two germline ends. The CDR3 region has the DNA TGTGCCACCCCCGGCGAGGGTCAGGACTATGGCTACACCTTC. Translation gives CATPGEGQDYGYTF.

V is TRBV7-3 and J is TRBJ1-2; the D is unclear. Germline V CDR1 and CDR2: SGHTA, FQGTGA. CDR3 size: 14 residues. Trimming shortened V by 5 bases and J by 6 bases, and 16 bases separated the two germline ends. CDR3: CASSPTSGGDGYTF. The CDR3 DNA reads TGTGCCAGCAGCCCGACTTCCGGCGGGGATGGCTACACCTTC. The full variable domain, with the rest looked up from reference TRBV7-3 and TRBJ1-2, is GAGVSQTPSNKVTEKGKYVELRCDPISGHTALYWYRQSLGQGPEFLIYFQGTGAADDSGLPNDRFFAVRPEGSVSTLKIQRTERGDSAVYLCASSPTSGGDGYTFGSGTRLTVV.

The chain has TRBV27 and TRBJ1-1; D might be TRBD1 (6 bases). This CDR3 comprises 13 residues. V dropped 5 bases and J dropped 11 bases, with 18 bases sitting between them. Germline CDR1 and CDR2: MNHEY and SMNVEV (reference sequence). The CDR3 nucleotides are TGTGCCAGCAGTCCCGACAGGAGGGGTATGGCTTTCTTT. Translation gives CASSPDRRGMAFF.

The chain joins TRBV20-1 to TRBJ2-2; D is possibly TRBD2 (6 bases). The germline CDR1 and CDR2 sequences are DFQATT and SNEGSKA (reference sequence). The CDR3 contains 13 residues. The V end was cut by 7 bases, the J end by 4 bases, with 13 bases between. Here the CDR3 reads CSGGGATTGELFF. In DNA form, the CDR3 reads TGCAGTGGAGGCGGGGCGACCACCGGGGAGCTGTTTTTT.